This T cell receptor (beta chain) is drawn from a study of cytomegalovirus exposure and HLA in healthy donors. After removal of 7 bases from V and 2 bases from J, the junction contained 11 bases not matched to a gene. The CDR3 sequence is 15 residues long. Germline CDR1 is MDHEN and CDR2 is SYDVKM. The PCR made use of 60 Vbeta and 13 Jbeta primers. Profiled with immunoSEQ multiplex PCR; TCRdb holds only in-frame clones, not every one. The table has 90,000 to 100,000 clones, under 80% seen once. The source of this sequence is a man aged 35 to 55 in good health and CMV-seronegative. This chain links TRBV28 with TRBJ2-7; 7 bases fit TRBD1. Sequenced sample: PBMCs. The DNA for the CDR3 is TGTGCCAGCACCACCGGGACAGTATATACCTACGAGCAGTACTTC. It codes for CASTTGTVYTYEQYF.